These 8 T cell receptor beta chains came from one sample sequenced in a study of blood T cell repertoires in COVID-19. This table comes from immunoSEQ multiplex PCR, and its TCRdb copy is limited to in-frame clones, with some not included. The sample yields some 280,000 clones, just under 85% seen once. The sequenced sample was peripheral blood. Receptors were obtained from a woman between 45 and 60 years old with active or convalescent COVID-19.

The chain links TRBV19 to TRBJ1-3; D is unresolved. Trimming stripped 9 bases from V and 6 bases from J, with 15 bases between. From germline, CDR1 is LNHDA and CDR2 SQIVND (reference sequence). This CDR3 has 13 residues. CDR3 amino acids: CASRLQAVNTIYF. The CDR3 DNA sequence: TGTGCCAGCAGGCTTCAGGCTGTAAACACCATATATTTT.

V is TRBV9 and J is TRBJ2-1; TRBD2 matches 8 bases. Germline CDR1 reads SGDLS; CDR2 reads YYNGEE. The CDR3 is 14 residues long. V shed 0 bases, J shed 9 bases, and the junction held 5 bases outside the gene matches. CDR3 nucleotide sequence: TGTGCCAGCAGCGTAGGGGGTAGCGGGACTGAGCAGTTCTTC. Translating gives CASSVGGSGTEQFF.

The gene calls are TRBV28 and TRBJ2-7, with 10 nucleotides matching TRBD2. V dropped 7 bases and J dropped 2; count of bases not matched to a gene: 8. The germline V gene has CDR1 MDHEN and CDR2 SYDVKM. This CDR3 comprises 15 residues. The CDR3 sequence is CASTPASGGAYEQYF. The DNA for the CDR3 is TGTGCCAGCACTCCGGCGAGCGGGGGGGCCTACGAGCAGTACTTC.

The chain couples TRBV9 to TRBJ2-1; 10 nucleotides agree with TRBD2. The V segment lost 4 bases and the J segment 7 bases; nucleotides outside the gene matches: 8. Germline CDR1 SGDLS, CDR2 YYNGEE. This CDR3 spans 15 amino acids. This chain's CDR3 is CASSLRLAGYNEQFF. The CDR3 coding sequence is TGTGCCAGCAGCCTCCGACTAGCGGGTTATAATGAGCAGTTCTTC.

This sequence joins TRBV18 and TRBJ1-1; D may be TRBD1 (6 bases). V lost 2 bases and J lost 5, with 9 bases in between. CDR1 is KGHSH, CDR2 LQKENI, per germline. The CDR3 is 13 residues long. The chain's CDR3 is CASSPGGRTEAFF. CDR3 DNA sequence: TGTGCCAGCTCACCAGGGGGCCGGACTGAAGCTTTCTTT.

This clone showed up just once. The chain has TRBV7-9 and TRBJ2-7, with TRBD2 as a possible D gene (6 bases). The CDR3 is 15 residues long. Germline V CDR1 and CDR2: SEHNR, FQNEAQ (reference sequence). Between the trimmed V and J ends, which lost 1 base and 0 bases, there was a span of 10 bases. The CDR3 here is CASSLGGDLSYEQYF. The DNA for the CDR3 is TGTGCCAGCAGCTTAGGGGGGGATCTCTCCTACGAGCAGTACTTC.

V is TRBV15 and J is TRBJ2-3, with 7 positions matching TRBD1. This CDR3 is 17 amino acids long. CDR1 is LNHNV and CDR2 is YYDKDF in the germline V gene (reference sequence). V was clipped by 0 bases and J by 2 bases; unmatched bases: 8. CDR3 sequence reads: CATSRDLDRIFTDTQYF. CDR3 DNA sequence: TGTGCCACCAGCAGAGATCTGGACAGGATATTCACAGATACGCAGTATTTT.

The CDR3: CASSRFTGTDEAFF. The CDR3 region has the DNA TGTGCCAGCAGCCGCTTTACCGGGACAGATGAAGCTTTCTTT. This chain uses TRBV7-9 with TRBJ1-1; 7 bases match TRBD1. Germline trimming cut 5 bases from V and 7 bases from J; bases unmatched to any gene: 10. The CDR3 runs to 14 residues. Germline V gene lookup returns CDR1 SEHNR and CDR2 FQNEAQ (reference sequence).